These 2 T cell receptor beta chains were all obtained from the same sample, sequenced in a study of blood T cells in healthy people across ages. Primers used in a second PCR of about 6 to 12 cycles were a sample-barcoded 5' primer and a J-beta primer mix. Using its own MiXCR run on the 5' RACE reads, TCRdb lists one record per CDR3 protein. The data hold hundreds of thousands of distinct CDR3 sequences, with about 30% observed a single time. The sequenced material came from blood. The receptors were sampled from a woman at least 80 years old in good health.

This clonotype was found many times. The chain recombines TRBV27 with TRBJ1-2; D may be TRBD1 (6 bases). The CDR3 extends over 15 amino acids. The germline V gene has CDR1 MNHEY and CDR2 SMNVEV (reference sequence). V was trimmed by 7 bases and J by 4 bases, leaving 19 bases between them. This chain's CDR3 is CASTLRGARGYGYTF. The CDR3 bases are TGTGCCAGCACCCTCCGGGGGGCAAGGGGCTATGGCTACACCTTC.

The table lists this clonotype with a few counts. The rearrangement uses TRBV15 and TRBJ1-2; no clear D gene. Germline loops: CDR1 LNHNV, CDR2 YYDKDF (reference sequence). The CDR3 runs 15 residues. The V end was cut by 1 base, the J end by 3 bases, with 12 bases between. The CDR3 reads CATSRAGPGDYGYTF. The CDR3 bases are TGTGCCACCAGCAGAGCAGGCCCTGGGGACTATGGCTACACCTTC.